This TCR beta chain was retrieved from a study of shared clonotypes between healthy human individuals. CDR3 size: 15 residues. Germline V lookup: CDR1 MNHNY, CDR2 SVGAGI (reference sequence). Trimming removed 6 bases from V and 3 bases from J; junction bases left unmatched: 9. Study results and caveats: Researchers found naive subsets generally carried larger estimated richness than memory subsets. Few donors restricted represented genetic and exposure-history diversity. Shared clonotypes: about 4.6% naive CD4, 3% to 3.5% naive CD8, over 2% memory CD4, under 0.5% memory CD8.

Several immunoSEQ plates held equal portions of the genomic DNA taken from each subset. TCRdb keeps only in-frame clones here, not all; method: immunoSEQ multiplex PCR. Of roughly 2.2 million clones detected, just over 90% appear once; the ten largest clones hold about 0.39%. Concerning this clone: Its antigen is unidentified.

The chain joins TRBV6-6 to TRBJ1-1; 8 bases map to TRBD1. Sequencing was carried out using naive CD4+ T cells from PBMCs. The subset: CD45RA+ positively selected. This clonotype originated in a man aged 18 to 35 in good health. Some clones in this sample may be carry-over from other donors' samples. Written as DNA, the CDR3 is TGTGCCAGCAGGGGCGACAGGGGTAGGTACACTGAAGCTTTCTTT. This codes for CASRGDRGRYTEAFF.